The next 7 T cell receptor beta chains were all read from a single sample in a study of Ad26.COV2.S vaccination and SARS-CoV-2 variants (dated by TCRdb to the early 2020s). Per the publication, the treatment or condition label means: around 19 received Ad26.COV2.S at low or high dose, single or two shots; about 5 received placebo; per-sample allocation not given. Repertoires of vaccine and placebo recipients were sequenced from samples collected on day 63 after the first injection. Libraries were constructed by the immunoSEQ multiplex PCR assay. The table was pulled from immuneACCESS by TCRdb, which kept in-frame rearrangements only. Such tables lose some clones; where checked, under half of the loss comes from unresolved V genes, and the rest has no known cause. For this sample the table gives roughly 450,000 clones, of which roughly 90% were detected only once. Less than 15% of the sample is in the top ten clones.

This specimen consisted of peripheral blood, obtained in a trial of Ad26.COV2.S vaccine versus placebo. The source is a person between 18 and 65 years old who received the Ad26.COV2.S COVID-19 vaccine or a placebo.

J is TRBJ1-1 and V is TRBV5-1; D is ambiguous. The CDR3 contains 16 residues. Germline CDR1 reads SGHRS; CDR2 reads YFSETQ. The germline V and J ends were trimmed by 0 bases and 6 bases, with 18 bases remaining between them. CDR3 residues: CASSLAIDHLSAEAFF. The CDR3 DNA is TGCGCCAGCAGCTTGGCCATCGATCACCTTTCGGCTGAAGCTTTCTTT.

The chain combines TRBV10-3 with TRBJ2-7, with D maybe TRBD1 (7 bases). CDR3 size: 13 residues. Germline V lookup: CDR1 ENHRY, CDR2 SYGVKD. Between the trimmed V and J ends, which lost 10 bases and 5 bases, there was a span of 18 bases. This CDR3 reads CATKPRDSNEQYF. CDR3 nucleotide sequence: TGTGCCACCAAACCGCGGGACAGCAACGAGCAGTACTTC.

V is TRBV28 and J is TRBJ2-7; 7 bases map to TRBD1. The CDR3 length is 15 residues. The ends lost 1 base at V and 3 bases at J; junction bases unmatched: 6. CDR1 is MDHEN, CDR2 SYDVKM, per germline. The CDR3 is CASSLFGTANYEQYF. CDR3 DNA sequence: TGTGCCAGCAGTTTATTCGGGACAGCAAACTACGAGCAGTACTTC.

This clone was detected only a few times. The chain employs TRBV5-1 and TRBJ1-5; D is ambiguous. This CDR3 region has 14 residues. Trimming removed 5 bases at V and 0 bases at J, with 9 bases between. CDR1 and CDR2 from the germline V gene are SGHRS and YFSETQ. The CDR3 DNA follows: TGCGCCAGCAGTGAGACGGGTAGCAATCAGCCCCAGCATTTT. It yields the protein CASSETGSNQPQHF. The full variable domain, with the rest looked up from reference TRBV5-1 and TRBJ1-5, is KAGVTQTPRYLIKTRGQQVTLSCSPISGHRSVSWYQQTPGQGLQFLFEYFSETQRNKGNFPGRFSGRQFSNSRSEMNVSTLELGDSALYLCASSETGSNQPQHFGDGTRLSIL.

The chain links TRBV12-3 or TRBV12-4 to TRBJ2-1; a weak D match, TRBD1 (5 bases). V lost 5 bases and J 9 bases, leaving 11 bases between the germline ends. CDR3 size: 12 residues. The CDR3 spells CASSVQVGEQFF. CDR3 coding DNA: TGTGCCAGCAGTGTACAGGTGGGTGAGCAGTTCTTC.

In DNA form, the CDR3 reads TGTGCCAGCAGTGAGAACAGGGGGCCCTCCTATAATTCACCCCTCCACTTT. This gives the protein CASSENRGPSYNSPLHF. The chain recombines TRBV6-1 with TRBJ1-6; TRBD1 agrees at 9 bases. V was pared by 3 bases and J by 0 bases, with 3 bases of the junction left unmatched. Germline CDR1 reads MNHNS; CDR2 reads SASEGT. This CDR3 is built from 17 residues.

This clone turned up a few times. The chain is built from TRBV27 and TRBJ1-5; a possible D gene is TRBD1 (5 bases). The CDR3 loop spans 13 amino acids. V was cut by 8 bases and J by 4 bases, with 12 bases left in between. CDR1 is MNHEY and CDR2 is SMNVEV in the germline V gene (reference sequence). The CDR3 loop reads CASRLTVNQPQHF. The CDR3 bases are TGTGCCAGCCGCTTGACAGTGAATCAGCCCCAGCATTTT.